One sample yielded the 17 T cell receptor beta chains listed below, sequenced in a study of T cell changes during pregnancy in multiple sclerosis. Here immunoSEQ multiplex PCR was the method, and the copy in TCRdb shows in-frame clones only, minus some. The repertoire holds under 80,000 clones, with approximately 85% as singletons. The sample here was peripheral blood, taken in the first trimester of pregnancy. These receptors were collected from a female donor with multiple sclerosis, enrolled in a pregnancy study.

This clone showed up just a few times. The V call is TRBV29-1, the J call TRBJ2-3; 7 bases map to TRBD1. CDR3 length equals 14 residues. Germline values: CDR1 SQVTM, CDR2 ANQGSEA. J was trimmed by 2 bases and V by 7 bases; bases with no gene match: 9. Written as DNA, the CDR3 is TGCAGCGCGGGAACGGGACAGTCCACAGATACGCAGTATTTT. This gives the protein CSAGTGQSTDTQYF.

The rearrangement joins TRBV6-6 to TRBJ2-1; D is unresolved. The CDR3 consists of 15 residues. V was trimmed by 0 bases and J by 3 bases, leaving 9 bases between them. The germline V gene encodes CDR1 MNHNY and CDR2 SVGAGI (reference sequence). The CDR3 DNA follows: TGTGCCAGCAGTTACTCTAGCAGCCTCTACAATGAGCAGTTCTTC. It encodes CASSYSSSLYNEQFF.

This clone has a handful of counts. The chain employs TRBV14 and TRBJ1-1; 8 bases fit TRBD1. Germline V CDR1 and CDR2: SGHDN, FVKESK. The CDR3 loop spans 15 amino acids. V lost 4 bases and J lost 1; bases outside the gene matches: 5. CDR3 region: CASSLRDRSNTEAFF. CDR3 DNA sequence: TGTGCCAGCAGCCTTAGGGACAGGTCGAACACTGAAGCTTTCTTT.

This clone was counted once. At one end the junction does not follow the germline gene, possibly because of a read error. V is TRBV7-7 and J is TRBJ2-1; weak D call: TRBD1 (5 bases). Germline V gene data show CDR1 as SSHAT and CDR2 as FNYEAQ (reference sequence). There are 15 residues in the CDR3. CDR3 DNA: TGTGCTAGCAGCTTTGGACATAGCTCCTACAATGAGCAGTTCTTC. Its translation is CASSFGHSSYNEQFF.

The chain recombines TRBV25-1 with TRBJ1-2, with D unclear. Germline V gene data show CDR1 as MGHDK and CDR2 as SYGVNS. The V and J ends lost 4 bases and 5 bases respectively, with 20 bases between them. CDR3 length: 16 amino acids. This CDR3 is CASSASPGIRPYGYTF. The CDR3 DNA is TGTGCCAGCAGTGCTTCCCCCGGGATACGCCCTTATGGCTACACCTTC.

V gene TRBV11-2 combines with J gene TRBJ1-1; 10 nucleotides agree with TRBD1. CDR1 is SGHAT and CDR2 is FQNNGV in the germline V gene. J lost 3 bases, V lost 6 bases, and 4 bases had no gene match. The CDR3 runs to 14 residues. In DNA, the CDR3 is TGTGCCAGCAGAAGACAGGGGGCTGACACTGAAGCTTTCTTT. It translates to CASRRQGADTEAFF.

This clone has a handful of counts. V usage is TRBV30 and J usage is TRBJ1-1; D gene ambiguous. Germline CDR1 reads GTSNPN; CDR2 reads SVGIG (reference sequence). This CDR3 comprises 12 residues. The V gene lost 1 base and the J gene lost 7 bases, with 10 bases spanning the gap. The chain's CDR3 is CAWSGRLYEAFF. The CDR3 coding sequence is TGTGCCTGGAGTGGCAGGCTCTATGAAGCTTTCTTT.

This clone appeared a single time. The genes are TRBV29-1 and TRBJ1-5; D remains ambiguous. The germline gives CDR1 SQVTM, CDR2 ANQGSEA. V dropped 0 bases and J dropped 9 bases, with 9 bases sitting between them. This CDR3 comprises 12 residues. The chain's CDR3 is CSVEDTLGPQHF. In nucleotides, the CDR3 is TGCAGCGTTGAAGATACCCTAGGGCCCCAGCATTTT.

The chain joins TRBV30 to TRBJ2-2; 10 positions agree with TRBD2. CDR3 length equals 14 residues. V was clipped by 0 bases and J by 7 bases; unmatched bases: 2. CDR1 GTSNPN and CDR2 SVGIG come from the germline V gene (reference sequence). CDR3 residues: CAWSVLAGIGELFF. The CDR3, as DNA: TGTGCCTGGAGTGTACTAGCGGGAATCGGGGAGCTGTTTTTT. Full variable domain (outside the CDR3, taken from reference TRBV30 and TRBJ2-2): SQTIHQWPATLVQPVGSPLSLECTVEGTSNPNLYWYRQAAGRGLQLLFYSVGIGQISSEVPQNLSASRPQDRQFILSSKKLLLSDSGFYLCAWSVLAGIGELFFGEGSRLTVL.

The chain joins TRBV7-9 to TRBJ1-2, with a possible D match to TRBD1 (6 bases). The ends were cut back, 6 bases at V and 2 bases at J, with 16 bases in the middle. The CDR3 covers 15 residues. The V gene's germline CDR1 is SEHNR and CDR2 FQNEAQ (reference sequence). The CDR3 is CASSQTRGKNYGYTF. In DNA form, the CDR3 reads TGTGCCAGCAGTCAGACGAGGGGGAAGAACTATGGCTACACCTTC. The whole variable domain, remainder taken from reference TRBV7-9 and TRBJ1-2, is DTGVSQNPRHKITKRGQNVTFRCDPISEHNRLYWYRQTLGQGPEFLTYFQNEAQLEKSRLLSDRFSAERPKGSFSTLEIQRTEQGDSAMYLCASSQTRGKNYGYTFGSGTRLTVV.

A few counts support this clone. V and J are TRBV10-3 and TRBJ2-1, with D possibly being TRBD2 (6 bases). This CDR3 has 16 amino acids. The V and J ends lost 4 bases and 9 bases respectively, with 22 bases between them. Germline values: CDR1 ENHRY, CDR2 SYGVKD. CDR3 in amino acids: CAISGREISTGSEQFF. Written as DNA, the CDR3 is TGTGCCATCAGTGGTCGGGAGATAAGTACTGGGAGTGAGCAGTTCTTC.

The chain employs TRBV15 and TRBJ1-5; perhaps TRBD1 as D (5 bases). Germline V lookup: CDR1 LNHNV, CDR2 YYDKDF (reference sequence). Trimming pared 9 bases from V and 7 bases from J, leaving 16 bases between. The CDR3 length is 13 residues. The CDR3 DNA sequence: TGTGCCACTAAGCAGACAGTCCGCCAGCCCCAGCATTTT. This gives the protein CATKQTVRQPQHF. Full variable domain (missing parts from reference TRBV15 and TRBJ1-5): DAMVIQNPRYQVTQFGKPVTLSCSQTLNHNVMYWYQQKSSQAPKLLFHYYDKDFNNEADTPDNFQSRRPNTSFCFLDIRSPGLGDTAMYLCATKQTVRQPQHFGDGTRLSIL.

V gene TRBV5-4 combines with J gene TRBJ2-7, with a weak D call TRBD1 (6 bases). Germline V gene sequence: CDR1 SGHNT, CDR2 YYREEE (reference sequence). The CDR3 consists of 14 residues. Trimming pared 0 bases from V and 4 bases from J, leaving 11 bases between. CDR3 bases: TGTGCCAGCAGCTTGGACAGGGTCCTTTACGAGCAGTACTTC. Protein sequence: CASSLDRVLYEQYF.

The chain recombines TRBV19 with TRBJ2-3, with 8 bases lining up with TRBD1. The CDR3 has 13 residues. Per germline, CDR1 LNHDA and CDR2 SQIVND (reference sequence). V was clipped by 6 bases and J by 2 bases; unmatched bases: 1. The CDR3 spells CASRDRDTDTQYF. The CDR3 DNA reads TGTGCCAGTAGGGACAGGGACACAGATACGCAGTATTTT.

This CDR3 is CASSFRGEGTGELFF. CDR3 DNA sequence: TGTGCCAGCAGCTTCAGGGGCGAGGGCACCGGGGAGCTGTTTTTT. J is TRBJ2-2 and V is TRBV11-2; possible D gene TRBD1, 6 bases. The V and J ends lost 3 bases and 4 bases respectively, with 12 bases between them. This CDR3 spans 15 amino acids. The germline gives CDR1 SGHAT, CDR2 FQNNGV.

V and J are TRBV4-1 and TRBJ1-4, with D perhaps matching TRBD1 (5 bases). Germline-derived CDR1 and CDR2 are MGHRA and YSYEKL. CDR3 size: 15 residues. Trimming stripped 1 base from V and 6 bases from J, with 12 bases between. CDR3: CASSQVGGDYEKLFF. The CDR3 DNA reads TGCGCCAGCAGCCAAGTTGGAGGGGACTATGAAAAACTGTTTTTT.

The chain has TRBV5-4 and TRBJ2-5, with TRBD2 matching 8 bases. Per the germline V gene, CDR1 is SGHNT and CDR2 is YYREEE (reference sequence). The CDR3 runs 13 residues. V was clipped by 4 bases and J by 3 bases; unmatched bases: 2. CDR3 coding DNA: TGTGCCAGCAGCCGTAGCGGGAAAGAGACCCAGTACTTC. Its protein is CASSRSGKETQYF.